These T cell receptor beta chains were read from a single sample in a study of T cell responses to AZD1222 COVID-19 vaccine. The protocol was immunoSEQ multiplex PCR, while the TCRdb copy is restricted to in-frame clones and leaves out a portion. The table lists over 130,000 clones, roughly 89% of them singletons, with about 7.5% in the top ten. The sequencing here drew on peripheral blood, taken 28 days after the second dose of the MenACWY control vaccine. The receptors were gathered from an adult who received the MenACWY meningococcal vaccine as a control. CDR3s include the opening cysteine and the closing phenylalanine or tryptophan. The order of the fields is J gene, V gene, clone size, D gene, CDR3 DNA, CDR3 protein. The D gene is left open where the match is weak. Clone size appears in some rows only: once, few, many, or a class for an expanded clone.

J: TRBJ1-4
V: TRBV11-2
size: NA
D: TRBD1
DNA: TGTGCCAGCAGCCTTCAGGGGGTTGCTAATGAAAAACTGTTTTTT
CDR3: CASSLQGVANEKLFF

J: TRBJ2-1
V: TRBV6-5
size: NA
D: TRBD1
DNA: TGTGCCAGCACCTCCGGGACAGAGAACAATGAGCAGTTCTTC
CDR3: CASTSGTENNEQFF

J: TRBJ2-1
V: TRBV14
size: once
D: NA
DNA: TGTGCCAGCAGCCCGACAGTTGGGTCGGGATTCCCCTACAATGAGCAGTTCTTC
CDR3: CASSPTVGSGFPYNEQFF

J: TRBJ2-1
V: TRBV19
size: few
D: TRBD2
DNA: TGTGCCAGTAGTATAGATAGCGGGAGCTCCTACAATGAGCAGTTCTTC
CDR3: CASSIDSGSSYNEQFF

J: TRBJ2-5
V: TRBV3-1/TRBV3-2
size: once
D: TRBD2
DNA: TGTGCCAGCAGCCAAGTGCTAGCGGGGGGCCCTGGAGAGACCCAGTACTTC
CDR3: CASSQVLAGGPGETQYF

J: TRBJ2-2
V: TRBV19
size: NA
D: NA
DNA: TGTGCCAGTAGTAAAGGTATCACCGGGGAGCTGTTTTTT
CDR3: CASSKGITGELFF

J: TRBJ1-5
V: TRBV27
size: NA
D: NA
DNA: TGTGCCAGCAGTAAAGAGGGTTATCAGCCCCAGCATTTT
CDR3: CASSKEGYQPQHF

J: TRBJ2-3
V: TRBV5-1
size: NA
D: TRBD2
DNA: TGCGCCAGCAGCTCGGGACTAGCGGGGGGTACTAGCACAGATACGCAGTATTTT
CDR3: CASSSGLAGGTSTDTQYF

J: TRBJ2-1
V: TRBV5-6
size: NA
D: NA
DNA: TGTGCCAGCAGCCCGGAGCCTGTCCTGTCCTACAATGAGCAGTTCTTC
CDR3: CASSPEPVLSYNEQFF

J: TRBJ1-1
V: TRBV27
size: few
D: NA
DNA: TGTGCCAGCAGTTTAACTATGAACACTGAAGCTTTCTTT
CDR3: CASSLTMNTEAFF

J: TRBJ1-2
V: TRBV7-2
size: NA
D: NA
DNA: TGTGCCAGCAGCTCCCACCCGGAGGGTGGCTACACCTTC
CDR3: CASSSHPEGGYTF

J: TRBJ2-3
V: TRBV5-5
size: NA
D: NA
DNA: TGTGCCAGCAGCTCCATTCGACTTATCACAGATACGCAGTATTTT
CDR3: CASSSIRLITDTQYF

J: TRBJ2-7
V: TRBV5-1
size: NA
D: NA
DNA: TGCGCCAGCAGCTTGGGGGCAGACGCAAGCTCCTACGAGCAGTACTTC
CDR3: CASSLGADASSYEQYF

J: TRBJ1-1
V: TRBV13
size: once
D: NA
DNA: TGTGCCAGCAGCTCACAGGGAGGCGGTGAAGCTTTCTTT
CDR3: CASSSQGGGEAFF

J: TRBJ1-2
V: TRBV29-1
size: once
D: NA
DNA: TGCAGCGTTGAAGATCCCCCAGGGAGTTATGGCTACACCTTC
CDR3: CSVEDPPGSYGYTF

J: TRBJ2-7
V: TRBV7-9
size: NA
D: TRBD2
DNA: TGTGCCAGCGCCCCATCCGGAGCGGGAGAAGAGCAGTACTTC
CDR3: CASAPSGAGEEQYF

J: TRBJ1-1
V: TRBV7-2
size: NA
D: NA
DNA: TGTGCCAGCAGCTTCTCAACAGACGAAGCTTTCTTT
CDR3: CASSFSTDEAFF

J: TRBJ2-2
V: TRBV7-3
size: NA
D: NA
DNA: TGTGCCAGCAGCCTAGGGGACGCGAACACCGGGGAGCTGTTTTTT
CDR3: CASSLGDANTGELFF

J: TRBJ1-2
V: TRBV15
size: NA
D: TRBD1
DNA: TGTGCCACCAGCAAGCTGACAGGGGTGAGCTTCGGCGGCTACACCTTC
CDR3: CATSKLTGVSFGGYTF

J: TRBJ1-1
V: TRBV5-4
size: once
D: NA
DNA: TGTGCCAGCAGCTTGGGGAAGGGAAACACTGAAGCTTTCTTT
CDR3: CASSLGKGNTEAFF

J: TRBJ2-5
V: TRBV2
size: few
D: TRBD1
DNA: TGTGCCACCAGGGACCGGGGACAGGGGGCTCGAGGGACCCAGTACTTC
CDR3: CATRDRGQGARGTQYF

J: TRBJ2-7
V: TRBV12-1
size: NA
D: NA
DNA: TGTGCCAGCAGCTCGGACAGGGACGACGAGCAGTACTTC
CDR3: CASSSDRDDEQYF

J: TRBJ1-6
V: TRBV6-5
size: NA
D: NA
DNA: TGTGCCAGCAGTTACTCGAGCCAGGGAGGCAATTCACCCCTCCACTTT
CDR3: CASSYSSQGGNSPLHF

J: TRBJ2-3
V: TRBV9
size: once
D: NA
DNA: TGTGCCAGCAGCCCCCGGGGAGTGGATACGCAGTATTTT
CDR3: CASSPRGVDTQYF